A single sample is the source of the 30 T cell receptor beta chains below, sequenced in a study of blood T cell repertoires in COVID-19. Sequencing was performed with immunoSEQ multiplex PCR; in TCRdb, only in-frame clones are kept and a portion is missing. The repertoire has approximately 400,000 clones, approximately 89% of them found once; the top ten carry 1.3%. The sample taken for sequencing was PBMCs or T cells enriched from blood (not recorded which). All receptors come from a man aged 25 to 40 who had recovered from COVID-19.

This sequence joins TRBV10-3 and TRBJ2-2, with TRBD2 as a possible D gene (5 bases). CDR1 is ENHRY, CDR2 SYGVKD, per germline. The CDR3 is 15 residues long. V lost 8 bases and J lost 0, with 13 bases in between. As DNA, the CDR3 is TGTGCCATCCCGAGGGTTAAATCGAACACCGGGGAGCTGTTTTTT. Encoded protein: CAIPRVKSNTGELFF.

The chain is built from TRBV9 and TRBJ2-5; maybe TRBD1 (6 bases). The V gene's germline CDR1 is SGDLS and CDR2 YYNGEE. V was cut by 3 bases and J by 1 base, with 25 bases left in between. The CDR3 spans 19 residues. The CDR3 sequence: CASSEGMGAGLFGQETQYF. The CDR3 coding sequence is TGTGCCAGCAGCGAGGGGATGGGGGCAGGCTTGTTCGGCCAAGAGACCCAGTACTTC.

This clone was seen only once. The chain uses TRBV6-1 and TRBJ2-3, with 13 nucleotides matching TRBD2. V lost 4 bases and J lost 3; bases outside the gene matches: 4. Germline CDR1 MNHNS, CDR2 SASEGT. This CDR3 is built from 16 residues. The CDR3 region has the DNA TGTGCCAGCAGTGTAACGGGACTAGCGGGGACAGATACGCAGTATTTT. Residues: CASSVTGLAGTDTQYF.

The CDR3: CASSVGVGSETQYF. The DNA of the CDR3 is TGTGCCAGCAGCGTAGGGGTTGGGAGCGAGACCCAGTACTTC. The chain uses TRBV9 and TRBJ2-5; D might be TRBD2 (5 bases). The CDR3 runs to 14 residues. Germline CDR1 reads SGDLS; CDR2 reads YYNGEE. With 0 bases removed from V and 5 bases from J, the gap between germline ends came to 11 bases.

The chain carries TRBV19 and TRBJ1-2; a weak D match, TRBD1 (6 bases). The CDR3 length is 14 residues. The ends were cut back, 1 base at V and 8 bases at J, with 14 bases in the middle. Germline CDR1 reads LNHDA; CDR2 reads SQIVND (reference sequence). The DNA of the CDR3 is TGTGCCAGTAGTATAGGGACAGATCCCCGGGGCTACACCTTC. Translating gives CASSIGTDPRGYTF.

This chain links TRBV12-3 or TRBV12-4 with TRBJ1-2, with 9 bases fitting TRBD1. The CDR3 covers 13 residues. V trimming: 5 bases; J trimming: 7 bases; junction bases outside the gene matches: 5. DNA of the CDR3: TGTGCCAGCAGTCCCGGGACAGGGTTTGGCTACACCTTC. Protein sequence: CASSPGTGFGYTF.

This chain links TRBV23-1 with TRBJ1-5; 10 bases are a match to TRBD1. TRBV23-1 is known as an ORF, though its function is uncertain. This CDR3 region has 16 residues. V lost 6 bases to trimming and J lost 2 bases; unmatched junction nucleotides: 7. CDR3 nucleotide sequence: TGCGCCAGCAGGGTATCCGGGACAGGGGGCAATCAGCCCCAGCATTTT. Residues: CASRVSGTGGNQPQHF.

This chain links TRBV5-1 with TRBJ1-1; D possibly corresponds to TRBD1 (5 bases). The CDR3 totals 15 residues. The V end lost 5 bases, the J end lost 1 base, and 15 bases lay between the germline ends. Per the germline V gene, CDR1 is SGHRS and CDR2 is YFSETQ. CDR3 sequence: CASSHWGDRNTEAFF. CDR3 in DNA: TGCGCCAGCAGTCACTGGGGGGACCGGAACACTGAAGCTTTCTTT.

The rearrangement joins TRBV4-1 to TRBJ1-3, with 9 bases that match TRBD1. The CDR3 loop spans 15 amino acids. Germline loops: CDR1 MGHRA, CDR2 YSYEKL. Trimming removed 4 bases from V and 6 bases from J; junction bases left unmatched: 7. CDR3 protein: CASSRDRARENTIYF. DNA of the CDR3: TGCGCCAGCAGCCGGGACAGGGCCCGGGAAAACACCATATATTTT.

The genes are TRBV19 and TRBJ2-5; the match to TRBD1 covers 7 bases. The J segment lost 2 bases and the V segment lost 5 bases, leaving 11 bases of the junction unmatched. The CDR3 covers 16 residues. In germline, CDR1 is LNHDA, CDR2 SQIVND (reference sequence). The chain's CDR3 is CASSSRRYRGQETQYF. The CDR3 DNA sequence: TGTGCCAGTAGTTCCCGGAGATACAGGGGACAAGAGACCCAGTACTTC.

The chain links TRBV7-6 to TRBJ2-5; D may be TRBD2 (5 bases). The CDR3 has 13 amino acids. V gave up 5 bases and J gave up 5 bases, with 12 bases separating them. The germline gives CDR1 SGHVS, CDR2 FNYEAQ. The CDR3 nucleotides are TGTGCCAGCAGCCGCGGGTGGACGGAGACCCAGTACTTC. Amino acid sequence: CASSRGWTETQYF.

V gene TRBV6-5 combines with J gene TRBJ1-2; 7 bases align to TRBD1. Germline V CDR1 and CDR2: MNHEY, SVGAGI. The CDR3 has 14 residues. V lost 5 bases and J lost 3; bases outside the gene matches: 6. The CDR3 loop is CASSPHQGDYGYTF. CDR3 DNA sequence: TGTGCCAGCAGTCCTCATCAGGGGGACTATGGCTACACCTTC.

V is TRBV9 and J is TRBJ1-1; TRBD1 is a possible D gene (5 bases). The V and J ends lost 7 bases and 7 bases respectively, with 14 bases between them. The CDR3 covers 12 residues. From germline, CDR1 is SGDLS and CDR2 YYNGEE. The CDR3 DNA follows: TGTGCCAGCGGGGGAGGGGCGGGTGAAGCTTTCTTT. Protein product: CASGGGAGEAFF.

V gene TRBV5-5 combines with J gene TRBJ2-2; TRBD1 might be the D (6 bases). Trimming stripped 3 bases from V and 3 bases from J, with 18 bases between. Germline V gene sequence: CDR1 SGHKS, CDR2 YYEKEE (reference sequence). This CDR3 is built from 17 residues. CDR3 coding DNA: TGTGCCAGCAGCTGGGGTAGGGGGTTGAGGGACACCGGGGAGCTGTTTTTT. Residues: CASSWGRGLRDTGELFF.

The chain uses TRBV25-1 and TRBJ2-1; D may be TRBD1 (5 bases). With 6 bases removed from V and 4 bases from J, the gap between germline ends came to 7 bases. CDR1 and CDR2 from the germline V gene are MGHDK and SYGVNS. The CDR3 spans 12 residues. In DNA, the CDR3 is TGTGCCAGCAGGGACACTTACAATGAGCAGTTCTTC. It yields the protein CASRDTYNEQFF.

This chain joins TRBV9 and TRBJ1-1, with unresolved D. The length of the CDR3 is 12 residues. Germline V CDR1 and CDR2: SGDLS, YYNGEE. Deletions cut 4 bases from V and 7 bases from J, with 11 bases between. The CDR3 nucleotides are TGTGCCAGCAGCCCAGACCGAGGTGAAGCTTTCTTT. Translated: CASSPDRGEAFF.

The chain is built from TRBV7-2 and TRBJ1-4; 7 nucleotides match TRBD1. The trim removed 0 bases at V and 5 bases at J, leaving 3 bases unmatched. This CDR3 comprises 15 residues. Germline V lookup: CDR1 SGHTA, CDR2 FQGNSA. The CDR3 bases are TGTGCCAGCAGCTTAGCAGGGGGCCTCAATGAAAAACTGTTTTTT. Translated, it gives CASSLAGGLNEKLFF.

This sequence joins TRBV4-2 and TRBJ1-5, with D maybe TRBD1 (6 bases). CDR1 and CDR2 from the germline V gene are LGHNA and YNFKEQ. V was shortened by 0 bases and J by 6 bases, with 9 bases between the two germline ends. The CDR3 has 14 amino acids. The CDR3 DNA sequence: TGTGCCAGCAGCCAAGAACAGGGCCGTCAGCCCCAGCATTTT. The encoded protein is CASSQEQGRQPQHF.

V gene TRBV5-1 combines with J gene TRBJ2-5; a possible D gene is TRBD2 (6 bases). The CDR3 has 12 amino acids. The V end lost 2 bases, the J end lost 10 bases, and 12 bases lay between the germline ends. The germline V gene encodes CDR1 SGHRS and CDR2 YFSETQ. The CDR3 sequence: CASSLGTGSQYF. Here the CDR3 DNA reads TGCGCCAGCAGCTTAGGGACCGGGAGCCAGTACTTC.

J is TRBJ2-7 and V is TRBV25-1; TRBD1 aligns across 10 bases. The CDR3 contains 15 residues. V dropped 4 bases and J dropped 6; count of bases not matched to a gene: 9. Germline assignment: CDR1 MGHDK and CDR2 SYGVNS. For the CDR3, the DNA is TGTGCCAGCAGTGGCCATCCGGGACAGGGGTCCGAGCAGTACTTC. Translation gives CASSGHPGQGSEQYF.

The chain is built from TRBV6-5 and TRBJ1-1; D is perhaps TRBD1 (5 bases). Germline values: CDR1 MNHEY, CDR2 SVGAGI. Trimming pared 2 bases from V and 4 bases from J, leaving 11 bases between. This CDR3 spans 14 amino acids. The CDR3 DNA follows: TGTGCCAGCAGTTACGCCCTCAGGGCCACTGAAGCTTTCTTT. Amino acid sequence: CASSYALRATEAFF.

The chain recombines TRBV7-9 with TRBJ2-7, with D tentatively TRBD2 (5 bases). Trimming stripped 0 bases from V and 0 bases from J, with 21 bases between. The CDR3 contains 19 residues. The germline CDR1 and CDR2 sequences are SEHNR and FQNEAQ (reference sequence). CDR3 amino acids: CASSLAEGRTGKLSYEQYF. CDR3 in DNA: TGTGCCAGCAGCTTAGCAGAGGGCCGAACTGGCAAACTCTCCTACGAGCAGTACTTC.

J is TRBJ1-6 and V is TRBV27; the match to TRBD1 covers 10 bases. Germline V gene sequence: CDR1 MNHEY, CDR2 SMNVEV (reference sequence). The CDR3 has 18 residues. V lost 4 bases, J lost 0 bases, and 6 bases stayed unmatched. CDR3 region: CASSSRTGGSSYNSPLHF. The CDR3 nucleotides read TGTGCCAGCAGTTCTCGGACAGGGGGGAGCTCCTATAATTCACCCCTCCACTTT.

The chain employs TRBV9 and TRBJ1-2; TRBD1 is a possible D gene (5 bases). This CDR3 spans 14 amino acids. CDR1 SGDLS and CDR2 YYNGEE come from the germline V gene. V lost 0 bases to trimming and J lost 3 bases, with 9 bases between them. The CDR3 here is CASSVGGVDYGYTF. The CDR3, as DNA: TGTGCCAGCAGCGTAGGGGGGGTTGACTATGGCTACACCTTC. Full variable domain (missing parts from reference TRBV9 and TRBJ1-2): DSGVTQTPKHLITATGQRVTLRCSPRSGDLSVYWYQQSLDQGLQFLIQYYNGEERAKGNILERFSAQQFPDLHSELNLSSLELGDSALYFCASSVGGVDYGYTFGSGTRLTVV.

The CDR3 is CASTDRGEGRQPQHF. CDR3 nucleotide sequence: TGTGCCAGTACCGATCGAGGGGAGGGCAGACAGCCCCAGCATTTT. This chain links TRBV19 with TRBJ1-5; tentative D call: TRBD1 (5 bases). Germline lookup yields CDR1 LNHDA and CDR2 SQIVND (reference sequence). This CDR3 comprises 15 residues. V lost 7 bases and J lost 7, with 20 bases in between.

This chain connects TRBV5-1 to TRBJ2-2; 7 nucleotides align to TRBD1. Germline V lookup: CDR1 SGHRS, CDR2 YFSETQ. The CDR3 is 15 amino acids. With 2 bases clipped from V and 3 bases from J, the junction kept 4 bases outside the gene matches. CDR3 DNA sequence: TGCGCCAGCAGCTTTCGACAGGGCGACACCGGGGAGCTGTTTTTT. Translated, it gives CASSFRQGDTGELFF. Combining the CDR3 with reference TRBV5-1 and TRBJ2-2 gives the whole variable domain KAGVTQTPRYLIKTRGQQVTLSCSPISGHRSVSWYQQTPGQGLQFLFEYFSETQRNKGNFPGRFSGRQFSNSRSEMNVSTLELGDSALYLCASSFRQGDTGELFFGEGSRLTVL.

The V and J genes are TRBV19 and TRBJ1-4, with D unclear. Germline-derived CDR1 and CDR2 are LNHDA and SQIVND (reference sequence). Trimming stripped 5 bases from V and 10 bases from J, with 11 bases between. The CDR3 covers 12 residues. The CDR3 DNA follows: TGTGCCAGTAGTGGAGGGTTTCGAAAACTGTTTTTT. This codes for CASSGGFRKLFF.

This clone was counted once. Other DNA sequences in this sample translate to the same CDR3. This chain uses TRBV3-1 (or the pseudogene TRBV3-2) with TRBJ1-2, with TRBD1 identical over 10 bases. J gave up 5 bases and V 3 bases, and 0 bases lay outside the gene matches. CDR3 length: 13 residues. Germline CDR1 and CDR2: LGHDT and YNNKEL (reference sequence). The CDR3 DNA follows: TGTGCCAGCAGCCAGGGACAGGGGTATGGCTACACCTTC. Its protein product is CASSQGQGYGYTF.

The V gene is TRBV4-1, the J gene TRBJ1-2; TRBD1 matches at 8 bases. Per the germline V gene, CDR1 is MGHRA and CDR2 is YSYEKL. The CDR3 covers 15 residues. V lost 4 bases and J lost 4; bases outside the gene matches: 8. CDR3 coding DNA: TGCGCCAGCAGCCCCCCGGGACAGGAGTCCTATGGCTACACCTTC. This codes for CASSPPGQESYGYTF.

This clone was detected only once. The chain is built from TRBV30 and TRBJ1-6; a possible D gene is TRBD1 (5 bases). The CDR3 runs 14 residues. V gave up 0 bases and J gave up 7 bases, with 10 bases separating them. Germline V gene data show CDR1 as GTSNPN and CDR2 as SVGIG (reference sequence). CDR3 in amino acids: CAWSVQGQNSPLHF. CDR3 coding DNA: TGTGCCTGGAGTGTCCAGGGCCAGAATTCACCCCTCCACTTT.